These 15 T cell receptor beta chains share one sample of origin, sequenced in a study of T cells in localized non-small cell lung cancer. Method: immunoSEQ multiplex PCR; TCRdb's copy keeps in-frame clones and lacks some. The sample yields fewer than 60,000 clones, about four fifths seen once. The sequenced sample was peripheral blood, obtained before any cancer treatment. The receptors shown here come from a female donor older than 55 with stage II squamous cell lung carcinoma.

The chain joins TRBV30 to TRBJ1-1, with D tentatively TRBD1 (6 bases). Trimming removed 5 bases from V and 7 bases from J, with 14 bases in between. CDR1 is GTSNPN and CDR2 is SVGIG in the germline V gene (reference sequence). There are 12 residues in the CDR3. The CDR3 DNA sequence: TGTGCCTGGGAACAGGGAGGGGGTGAAGCTTTCTTT. This encodes CAWEQGGGEAFF.

The chain employs TRBV5-6 and TRBJ2-7, with 12 bases identical to TRBD2. Losses at the gene ends were 2 bases for V and 1 base for J; bases not matched to a gene: 10. This CDR3 has 18 amino acids. Germline-derived CDR1 and CDR2 are SGHDT and YYEEEE. The CDR3 DNA follows: TGTGCCAGCAGCTTTCGTGCTAGCGGGGGGGCCGGTTCCTACGAGCAGTACTTC. This sequence encodes CASSFRASGGAGSYEQYF. Full variable domain (remainder filled in from reference TRBV5-6 and TRBJ2-7): DAGVTQSPTHLIKTRGQQVTLRCSPKSGHDTVSWYQQALGQGPQFIFQYYEEEERQRGNFPDRFSGHQFPNYSSELNVNALLLGDSALYLCASSFRASGGAGSYEQYFGPGTRLTVT.

This chain connects TRBV20-1 to TRBJ1-1; D gene ambiguous. The CDR3 consists of 10 residues. Germline V gene data show CDR1 as DFQATT and CDR2 as SNEGSKA (reference sequence). Trimming left V 5 bases short and J 8 bases short, with 9 bases between. CDR3 amino acids: CSAFQREAFF. The CDR3, as DNA: TGCAGTGCTTTTCAAAGGGAAGCTTTCTTT.

The chain uses TRBV2 and TRBJ1-2; TRBD1 agrees at 7 bases. The trim removed 3 bases at V and 8 bases at J, leaving 9 bases unmatched. Germline CDR1 is SNHLY and CDR2 is FYNNEI. The CDR3 covers 14 residues. The CDR3 spells CASSDRRDSKGYTF. CDR3 DNA sequence: TGTGCCAGCAGTGATCGCCGGGACAGTAAAGGCTACACCTTC.

The V gene is TRBV7-9, the J gene TRBJ1-2, with unresolved D. The CDR3 extends over 14 amino acids. Germline V CDR1 and CDR2: SEHNR, FQNEAQ (reference sequence). Trimming cost V 7 bases and J 4 bases, with 16 bases left between them. CDR3 DNA sequence: TGTGCCAGCATCCCCCGAGGCGGCGGCTATGGCTACACCTTC. Translating gives CASIPRGGGYGYTF.

A few counts support this clone. The CDR3, as DNA: TGTGCCATCAGTGAGTCGGGGGCAGGAGCTAACAATGAGCAGTTCTTC. It yields the protein CAISESGAGANNEQFF. This chain links TRBV10-3 with TRBJ2-1; TRBD1 might be the D (6 bases). Trimming shortened V by 0 bases and J by 5 bases, and 14 bases separated the two germline ends. The CDR3 extends over 16 amino acids. In germline, CDR1 is ENHRY, CDR2 SYGVKD.

The chain employs TRBV2 and TRBJ1-1, with a weak D call TRBD1 (6 bases). CDR1 is SNHLY and CDR2 is FYNNEI in the germline V gene. V shed 8 bases and J shed 0 bases, with 10 bases lying between them. The CDR3 covers 13 residues. In DNA form, the CDR3 reads TGTGCCAGCGCTGGGACATTGAACACTGAAGCTTTCTTT. It encodes CASAGTLNTEAFF.

The chain carries TRBV19 and TRBJ2-2; the match to TRBD1 covers 7 bases. CDR3 length equals 14 residues. V was clipped by 9 bases and J by 3 bases; unmatched bases: 7. Per germline, CDR1 LNHDA and CDR2 SQIVND (reference sequence). This chain's CDR3 is CASRGMEDTGELFF. CDR3 DNA sequence: TGTGCCAGCAGGGGGATGGAAGACACCGGGGAGCTGTTTTTT.

The chain's CDR3 is CASSFHNEQFF. The CDR3 DNA reads TGTGCCAGCAGCTTCCACAATGAGCAGTTCTTC. This chain links TRBV11-2 with TRBJ2-1, with no clear D. This CDR3 is 11 amino acids long. Trimming removed 3 bases at V and 5 bases at J, with 2 bases between. Germline values: CDR1 SGHAT, CDR2 FQNNGV.

The rearrangement links TRBV7-2 to TRBJ2-1; 11 bases line up with TRBD1. With V trimmed by 5 bases and J by 6 bases, 9 bases remained unmatched. This CDR3 has 16 amino acids. Germline CDR1 is SGHTA and CDR2 is FQGNSA. The CDR3 loop is CASSVGSGTGGNEQFF. In DNA form, the CDR3 reads TGTGCCAGCAGCGTCGGGTCCGGGACAGGGGGCAATGAGCAGTTCTTC.

In this sample, this clone turned up once. This rearrangement joins TRBV4-1 to TRBJ2-3; D is ambiguous. CDR1 is MGHRA and CDR2 is YSYEKL in the germline V gene. This CDR3 is 12 amino acids long. Trimming took off 4 bases at V and 1 base at J, with 3 bases between the two ends. This CDR3 reads CASSPRTDTQYF. The CDR3 nucleotides read TGCGCCAGCAGCCCTCGCACAGATACGCAGTATTTT.

This chain joins TRBV5-1 and TRBJ1-1, with D hard to call. The CDR3 runs 13 residues. Trimming stripped 5 bases from V and 3 bases from J, with 11 bases between. From germline, CDR1 is SGHRS and CDR2 YFSETQ. CDR3 loop: CASSRSGDTEAFF. The CDR3 coding sequence is TGCGCCAGCAGTCGCTCCGGAGACACTGAAGCTTTCTTT.

The chain employs TRBV19 and TRBJ2-2; 10 bases agree with TRBD2. Trimming took 3 bases from V and 0 from J; bases not matched to a gene: 4. This CDR3 contains 17 residues. Germline assignment: CDR1 LNHDA and CDR2 SQIVND (reference sequence). The CDR3 DNA sequence: TGTGCCAGTAGTATTATTAGCGGGGGGACGAACACCGGGGAGCTGTTTTTT. Its translation: CASSIISGGTNTGELFF.

This chain uses TRBV18 with TRBJ1-1, with D unresolved. Germline lookup yields CDR1 KGHSH and CDR2 LQKENI. The V gene lost 2 bases and the J gene lost 2 bases, with 12 bases spanning the gap. This CDR3 spans 15 amino acids. CDR3 coding DNA: TGTGCCAGCTCACCATTGATCAACAGAAACACTGAAGCTTTCTTT. Translated: CASSPLINRNTEAFF.

V is TRBV19 and J is TRBJ2-5; TRBD2 agrees at 7 bases. The J segment lost 1 base and the V segment lost 5 bases, leaving 7 bases of the junction unmatched. The CDR3 extends over 15 amino acids. Germline lookup yields CDR1 LNHDA and CDR2 SQIVND (reference sequence). The CDR3 nucleotides read TGTGCCAGTAGTCCCCAGACTAGCACCCAAGAGACCCAGTACTTC. Protein product: CASSPQTSTQETQYF.